These T cell receptor beta chains were read from a single sample in a study of blood T cell repertoires in COVID-19. TCRdb keeps only in-frame clones here, not all; method: immunoSEQ multiplex PCR. The data hold about 29,000 clones, with 75% to 90% observed a single time. Sequenced: peripheral blood. The receptor source for this set is a man older than 75 with acute or convalescent COVID-19. The CDR3 runs from the conserved cysteine through the conserved F or W. The D gene is left open where the match is weak. Clone size is stated in some rows and not others, as once, few, many or a class when expanded.

clone size,V gene,D gene,J gene,CDR3 protein,CDR3 DNA
once,TRBV18,-,TRBJ1-2,CASAERTVHGYTF,TGTGCCAGCGCAGAGAGGACAGTGCATGGCTACACCTTC
-,TRBV3-1/TRBV3-2,TRBD1,TRBJ2-3,CASSRDVGQGTDTQYF,TGTGCCAGCAGCCGGGACGTGGGACAGGGCACAGATACGCAGTATTTT
-,TRBV11-2,TRBD1,TRBJ1-5,CASSRTGGRQPQHF,TGTGCCAGCAGCCGGACAGGGGGACGTCAGCCCCAGCATTTT
-,TRBV5-1,TRBD2,TRBJ2-5,CASSLTGGAGTQYF,TGCGCCAGCAGCTTAACCGGGGGGGCCGGGACCCAGTACTTC
-,TRBV28,-,TRBJ1-4,CASSLVGGISEKLFF,TGTGCCAGCAGTTTAGTAGGGGGTATTAGCGAAAAACTGTTTTTT
-,TRBV5-1,-,TRBJ2-3,CASSLARVSPDTQYF,TGCGCCAGCAGCTTGGCACGGGTGTCACCGGATACGCAGTATTTT
-,TRBV30,TRBD1,TRBJ1-3,CAWSTGFSGNTIYF,TGTGCCTGGTCGACAGGGTTCTCTGGAAACACCATATATTTT
-,TRBV2,-,TRBJ1-2,CASGPGTDTSRF,TGTGCCAGCGGCCCCGGAACCGACACCTCTCGCTTC
-,TRBV7-9,TRBD1,TRBJ1-1,CASSRGGIRGRSTEAFF,TGTGCCAGCAGCCGAGGTGGGATTAGGGGGCGCAGCACTGAAGCTTTCTTT
-,TRBV18,-,TRBJ1-5,CASSLRQDNQPQHF,TGTGCCAGCTCACTTAGACAGGATAATCAGCCCCAGCATTTT
-,TRBV27,-,TRBJ1-5,CASSSTGTQPQHF,TGTGCCAGCAGCTCCACAGGGACTCAGCCCCAGCATTTT
-,TRBV19,TRBD1,TRBJ2-7,CASQGAYEQYF,TGTGCCAGCCAGGGGGCCTACGAGCAGTACTTC
-,TRBV5-1,-,TRBJ2-2,CASSREGGELFF,TGCGCCAGCAGTCGGGAAGGCGGGGAGCTGTTTTTT
-,TRBV3-1/TRBV3-2,TRBD1,TRBJ1-2,CASRTGANYGYTF,TGTGCTAGCAGGACAGGGGCAAACTATGGCTACACCTTC
-,TRBV30,TRBD2,TRBJ2-1,CAWRTSGGTNEQFF,TGTGCCTGGAGGACTAGCGGGGGTACTAATGAGCAGTTCTTC
-,TRBV2,TRBD1,TRBJ2-5,CASNLHRGRETQYF,TGTGCCAGCAACCTCCACAGGGGGCGAGAGACCCAGTACTTC